The 30 T cell receptor beta chains given below trace back to one sample, sequenced in a study of blood T cells in healthy people across ages. Next came a second PCR, run for about 7 to 12 cycles, which used a sample-barcoded 5' primer along with a J-beta primer mix. Via MiXCR, TCRdb re-called the 5' RACE reads, giving one row per CDR3 protein. Of 750,000 or so distinct CDR3 sequences listed, 25% are singletons. This same sample was also part of a study on T cells of mothers and their children.

Sequenced: blood. The receptors come from a boy aged 5-17 years in good health.

The chain is built from TRBV20-1 and TRBJ2-1, with no clear D. Matching the DNA end better, TRBJ2-7 makes the J call doubtful. CDR3 size: 14 residues. Germline V gene data show CDR1 as DFQATT and CDR2 as SNEGSKA (reference sequence). The CDR3 sequence: CSASGQSSSYEQYF. The CDR3 DNA is TGCAGTGCTAGCGGTCAGAGTTCCTCGTACGAGCAGTACTTC.

V gene TRBV12-3 or TRBV12-4 combines with J gene TRBJ2-5; 8 bases are a match to TRBD1. The DNA end lines up better with TRBJ2-1; the J call may be wrong. This CDR3 is 14 amino acids long. The CDR3 protein is CASSQGAGINEQFF. The CDR3 DNA reads as TGTGCCAGCAGCCAGGGGGCGGGTATCAATGAGCAGTTCTTC.

This clonotype showed up just a few times. V gene TRBV20-1 combines with J gene TRBJ1-2, with 8 bases lining up with TRBD1. Germline V gives CDR1 DFQATT, CDR2 SNEGSKA (reference sequence). J lost 7 bases, V lost 1 base, and 2 bases had no gene match. The CDR3 is 12 amino acids. The CDR3 coding sequence is TGCAGTGCTAGAGCCGGACAGGGTGGCTACACCTTC. Amino acids: CSARAGQGGYTF.

The chain couples TRBV7-9 to TRBJ2-1; TRBD2 is a possible D gene (6 bases). Between the trimmed V and J ends, which lost 7 bases and 3 bases, there was a span of 7 bases. The germline gives CDR1 SEHNR, CDR2 FQNEAQ (reference sequence). The length of the CDR3 is 12 residues. In nucleotides, the CDR3 is TGTGCCAGCAAGGACTACTACAATGAGCAGTTCTTC. Residues: CASKDYYNEQFF.

This rearrangement joins TRBV6-2 or TRBV6-3 to TRBJ2-7; a weak D match, TRBD1 (5 bases). Germline values: CDR1 MNHEY, CDR2 SVGEGT. The CDR3 totals 14 residues. Deletions cut 11 bases from V and 0 bases from J, with 17 bases between. The CDR3 loop reads CAGKGRVHSYEQYF. Here the CDR3 DNA reads TGTGCCGGCAAAGGCAGGGTACACTCCTACGAGCAGTACTTC.

This clonotype has a handful of counts. This chain links TRBV4-1 with TRBJ2-5; TRBD2 matches at 7 bases. The J call may be wrong; the DNA end is better matched by TRBJ2-7. The length of the CDR3 is 16 residues. In germline, CDR1 is MGHRA, CDR2 YSYEKL. The CDR3 loop is CASSQTTSTSTYEQYF. CDR3 nucleotide sequence: TGCGCCAGCAGCCAAACTACATCGACTAGCACCTACGAGCAGTACTTC.

This clonotype was seen more than once but under ten times. This sequence joins TRBV20-1 and TRBJ1-1; no clear D gene. The germline gives CDR1 DFQATT, CDR2 SNEGSKA (reference sequence). This CDR3 comprises 14 residues. Trimming took off 1 base at V and 1 base at J, with 10 bases between the two ends. The CDR3: CSARAFIQNTEAFF. In DNA form, the CDR3 reads TGCAGTGCTAGAGCGTTTATCCAGAACACTGAAGCTTTCTTT.

V is TRBV12-3 or TRBV12-4 and J is TRBJ1-1; maybe TRBD1 (5 bases). V lost 3 bases, J lost 4 bases, and 9 bases lay in between. This CDR3 spans 13 amino acids. The CDR3 here is CASSLIQATEAFF. The CDR3 bases are TGTGCCAGCAGTTTGATACAGGCCACTGAAGCTTTCTTT.

The V gene is TRBV9, the J gene TRBJ2-1, with 13 positions matching TRBD2. Germline V gene sequence: CDR1 SGDLS, CDR2 YYNGEE. The CDR3 is 16 amino acids. V lost 0 bases, J lost 7 bases, and 4 bases stayed unmatched. CDR3 sequence: CASSVEGTSGINEQFF. CDR3 sequence (DNA): TGTGCCAGCAGCGTAGAGGGGACTAGCGGGATAAATGAGCAGTTCTTC.

The chain joins TRBV20-1 to TRBJ1-2, with D perhaps matching TRBD1 (5 bases). Germline CDR1 DFQATT, CDR2 SNEGSKA (reference sequence). V was pared by 7 bases and J by 2 bases, with 14 bases between. The CDR3 has 13 residues. CDR3 in DNA: TGCAGTGTCGAACTCAGGGAAAACTATGGCTACACCTTC. This encodes CSVELRENYGYTF.

This clonotype has a handful of counts. The J gene is TRBJ2-6, the V gene TRBV24-1; TRBD1 is a possible D gene (6 bases). This CDR3 spans 16 amino acids. V was pared by 9 bases and J by 0 bases, with 14 bases between. The germline V gene has CDR1 KGHDR and CDR2 SFDVKD. In nucleotides, the CDR3 is TGTGCCACCGCGGACAGTTGGGGCTCTGGGGCCAACGTCCTGACTTTC. It translates to CATADSWGSGANVLTF.

This chain uses TRBV25-1 with TRBJ2-1; D is ambiguous. The CDR3 extends over 15 amino acids. V was pared by 4 bases and J by 0 bases, with 10 bases between. CDR1 is MGHDK and CDR2 is SYGVNS in the germline V gene. The CDR3 sequence: CASSAGQNSYNEQFF. The CDR3 DNA reads TGTGCCAGCAGTGCCGGCCAGAACTCCTACAATGAGCAGTTCTTC.

This chain links TRBV2 with TRBJ2-3; TRBD2 matches 7 bases. CDR1 is SNHLY and CDR2 is FYNNEI in the germline V gene. This CDR3 has 14 amino acids. The trim removed 7 bases at V and 2 bases at J, leaving 6 bases unmatched. The CDR3 DNA sequence: TGTGCCAGCATCGAGGGAGGGGACACAGATACGCAGTATTTT. As protein: CASIEGGDTDTQYF.

The chain employs TRBV7-9 and TRBJ2-6; D unresolved. V lost 2 bases and J lost 8, with 10 bases in between. Germline CDR1 reads SEHNR; CDR2 reads FQNEAQ (reference sequence). There are 14 residues in the CDR3. The CDR3 bases are TGTGCCAGCAGCTTACCCGTCGCGACCAACGTCCTGACTTTC. The encoded protein is CASSLPVATNVLTF.

This clonotype occurred a few times. The J gene is TRBJ1-1, the V gene TRBV24-1; possibly TRBD1 for D (5 bases). Trimming removed 1 base at V and 11 bases at J, with 10 bases between. The germline gives CDR1 KGHDR, CDR2 SFDVKD. The CDR3 runs 12 residues. The CDR3, as DNA: TGTGCCACCAGTGATTTTGCCGGGGCGGCTTTCTTT. Protein: CATSDFAGAAFF.

This rearrangement joins TRBV12-3 or TRBV12-4 to TRBJ1-3; no firm D call. There are 14 residues in the CDR3. Trimming took 8 bases from V and 2 from J, leaving 13 bases between them. The CDR3 DNA reads as TGTGCCAGCTGGGCTTCTGGTCCTGGAAACACCATATATTTT. Encoded protein: CASWASGPGNTIYF.

This clonotype was counted a few times. This CDR3 reads CASSHWGEGNNEQFF. Here the CDR3 DNA reads TGTGCCAGCAGCCACTGGGGAGAGGGAAACAATGAGCAGTTCTTC. V gene TRBV3-1 combines with J gene TRBJ2-1; a possible D gene is TRBD2 (5 bases). The germline V gene has CDR1 LGHDT and CDR2 YNNKEL (reference sequence). The CDR3 spans 15 residues. V lost 3 bases and J 5 bases, leaving 14 bases between the germline ends.

Only a few counts were recorded for this clonotype. V is TRBV20-1 and J is TRBJ1-4; D is uncertain. Germline CDR1 and CDR2: DFQATT and SNEGSKA (reference sequence). This CDR3 region has 15 residues. V gave up 0 bases and J gave up 3 bases, with 11 bases separating them. The CDR3 DNA sequence: TGCAGTGCTAGAGATCCACAGCTAGCTAATGAAAAACTGTTTTTT. It is translated as CSARDPQLANEKLFF.

This clonotype was seen more than once but under ten times. V and J are TRBV28 and TRBJ2-5; 8 nucleotides align to TRBD1. The last part of the DNA fits TRBJ2-7 better; the J call may be wrong. Germline V lookup: CDR1 MDHEN, CDR2 SYDVKM. This CDR3 contains 14 residues. The CDR3 reads CASTGDRTACEQYF. CDR3 sequence (DNA): TGTGCCAGCACTGGGGACAGGACTGCCTGCGAGCAGTACTTC.

This chain joins TRBV20-1 and TRBJ2-5; tentative D call: TRBD1 (6 bases). The end of the DNA fits TRBJ2-7 better, so the J call may be wrong. Germline-derived CDR1 and CDR2 are DFQATT and SNEGSKA (reference sequence). The CDR3 totals 12 residues. The CDR3 nucleotides are TGCAGTGTGAGGGGGAATACCTACGAGCAGTACTTC. It specifies CSVRGNTYEQYF.

The chain combines TRBV7-2 with TRBJ1-1, with D uncertain. With 5 bases removed from V and 0 bases from J, the gap between germline ends came to 16 bases. This CDR3 has 16 amino acids. Germline CDR1 is SGHTA and CDR2 is FQGNSA. The chain's CDR3 is CASSLTRGTMNTEAFF. The CDR3 coding sequence is TGTGCCAGCAGCCTAACGCGGGGAACAATGAACACTGAAGCTTTCTTT. Filled out from reference TRBV7-2 and TRBJ1-1, the complete variable domain reads GAGVSQSPSNKVTEKGKDVELRCDPISGHTALYWYRQSLGQGLEFLIYFQGNSAPDKSGLPSDRFSAERTGGSVSTLTIQRTQQEDSAVYLCASSLTRGTMNTEAFFGQGTRLTVV.

At least ten counts were recorded for this clonotype. The chain employs TRBV6-4 and TRBJ2-5, with 12 positions matching TRBD2. Germline V gives CDR1 MRHNA, CDR2 SNTAGT. Trimming took 5 bases from V and 4 from J; bases not matched to a gene: 5. CDR3 length: 15 amino acids. DNA for the CDR3: TGTGCCAGCAGTCCCACTAGCGGGGGGACAGAGACCCAGTACTTC. It encodes CASSPTSGGTETQYF.

In its sample, this clonotype was seen a few times. The chain has TRBV24-1 and TRBJ1-1; 8 bases are shared with TRBD1. Germline loops: CDR1 KGHDR, CDR2 SFDVKD. The junction had 9 bases not matched to a gene; V was cut back by 6 bases and J by 1 base. This CDR3 is built from 16 residues. The CDR3 here is CATSTLDRVENTEAFF. The CDR3 DNA is TGTGCCACCAGTACCTTGGACAGGGTTGAGAACACTGAAGCTTTCTTT.

This clonotype was detected a few times. The chain has TRBV7-2 and TRBJ1-3; a possible D gene is TRBD1 (6 bases). The germline CDR1 and CDR2 sequences are SGHTA and FQGNSA. This CDR3 has 16 amino acids. V lost 5 bases and J 0 bases, leaving 14 bases between the germline ends. The DNA of the CDR3 is TGTGCCAGCAGCCGCGGGACACCTTTCTCTGGAAACACCATATATTTT. It encodes CASSRGTPFSGNTIYF.

This clonotype was detected a few times. V is TRBV3-1 and J is TRBJ1-2, with D perhaps TRBD1 (5 bases). CDR1 is LGHDT, CDR2 YNNKEL, per germline (reference sequence). The CDR3 is 16 amino acids. V shed 0 bases and J shed 4 bases, with 15 bases lying between them. The CDR3 here is CASSQDRGPRSYGYTF. The CDR3, as DNA: TGTGCCAGCAGCCAAGATCGGGGACCGAGATCCTATGGCTACACCTTC.

This clonotype turned up a few times. The gene calls are TRBV5-1 and TRBJ1-4; D not resolved. V lost 0 bases and J lost 8, with 14 bases in between. Germline V gene lookup returns CDR1 SGHRS and CDR2 YFSETQ. The CDR3 extends over 15 amino acids. The CDR3 nucleotides are TGCGCCAGCAGCTTGGCCGGAGCGACGGGGGAAAAACTGTTTTTT. This sequence encodes CASSLAGATGEKLFF. Full variable domain (outside the CDR3, taken from reference TRBV5-1 and TRBJ1-4): KAGVTQTPRYLIKTRGQQVTLSCSPISGHRSVSWYQQTPGQGLQFLFEYFSETQRNKGNFPGRFSGRQFSNSRSEMNVSTLELGDSALYLCASSLAGATGEKLFFGSGTQLSVL.

This clonotype was observed a few times. The rearrangement joins TRBV5-4 to TRBJ1-1; no clear D. This CDR3 region has 11 residues. Germline V gene data show CDR1 as SGHNT and CDR2 as YYREEE (reference sequence). The V end lost 9 bases, the J end lost 8 bases, and 14 bases lay between the germline ends. For the CDR3, the DNA is TGTGCCACCGGAACCGGACGGGAAGCTTTCTTT. Its protein product is CATGTGREAFF. Variable domain in full (rest from reference TRBV5-4 and TRBJ1-1): ETGVTQSPTHLIKTRGQQVTLRCSSQSGHNTVSWYQQALGQGPQFIFQYYREEENGRGNFPPRFSGLQFPNYSSELNVNALELDDSALYLCATGTGREAFFGQGTRLTVV.

The J gene is TRBJ2-3, the V gene TRBV6-5, with 12 bases aligning to TRBD2. This CDR3 is 20 amino acids long. The V gene's germline CDR1 is MNHEY and CDR2 SVGAGI. V gave up 0 bases and J gave up 1 base; unmatched junction bases: 11. The DNA for the CDR3 is TGTGCCAGCAGTTACTCGATGCCTAGCGGGAGGGCAAGGGGCACAGATACGCAGTATTTT. Residues: CASSYSMPSGRARGTDTQYF.

The J gene is TRBJ2-1, the V gene TRBV5-6, with D perhaps assigned TRBD1 or TRBD2 (5 bases each). Germline CDR1 and CDR2: SGHDT and YYEEEE. V was clipped by 2 bases and J by 0 bases, with 12 bases between them. The CDR3 length is 16 residues. Here the CDR3 DNA reads TGTGCCAGCAGCTTTGGGGCGGGCCTCTCCTACAATGAGCAGTTCTTC. Translation gives CASSFGAGLSYNEQFF.

This sequence joins TRBV25-1 and TRBJ2-5; TRBD2 might be the D (6 bases). The J call is in doubt because the DNA end fits TRBJ2-7 better. The CDR3 has 14 amino acids. The V gene's germline CDR1 is MGHDK and CDR2 SYGVNS. Here the CDR3 reads CASSGGIVIHEQYF. The CDR3 nucleotides are TGTGCCAGCAGCGGGGGTATAGTGATCCACGAGCAGTACTTC.